The 20 T cell receptor beta chains presented below share a single source sample, sequenced in a study of blood T cell repertoires in COVID-19. TCRdb's table, derived via immunoSEQ multiplex PCR, lists solely in-frame clones and lacks some. This table has some 150,000 clones, about 89% appearing once. The sample was peripheral blood. These receptors came from a man in his 70s with acute or convalescent COVID-19.

The chain has TRBV7-2 and TRBJ2-1, with D unresolved. The CDR3 is 13 residues long. Between the trimmed V and J ends, which lost 4 bases and 9 bases, there was a span of 13 bases. Germline V CDR1 and CDR2: SGHTA, FQGNSA. The CDR3 DNA reads as TGTGCCAGCAGCTCAACGACTCTTACTGAGCAGTTCTTC. Amino acids: CASSSTTLTEQFF.

The rearrangement joins TRBV6-5 to TRBJ1-5; 9 positions match TRBD1. CDR1 is MNHEY, CDR2 SVGAGI, per germline. J lost 4 bases, V lost 5 bases, and 3 bases had no gene match. The CDR3 loop spans 14 amino acids. The CDR3 region has the DNA TGTGCCAGCAGTCTAGACAGGGGGAATCAGCCCCAGCATTTT. The encoded protein is CASSLDRGNQPQHF.

In the case of this clone: Other DNA sequences in this specimen translate into the identical CDR3. This chain connects TRBV29-1 to TRBJ2-7, with a possible D match to TRBD2 (5 bases). CDR1 and CDR2 from the germline V gene are SQVTM and ANQGSEA. The CDR3 has 13 amino acids. Trimming took off 1 base at V and 0 bases at J, with 7 bases between the two ends. In nucleotides, the CDR3 is TGCAGCGTTGAAGCTGGAGGCTCCTACGAGCAGTACTTC. Translated, it gives CSVEAGGSYEQYF.

The chain carries TRBV9 and TRBJ2-3; no definite D call. Germline loops: CDR1 SGDLS, CDR2 YYNGEE. CDR3 size: 15 residues. Trimming took off 0 bases at V and 1 base at J, with 9 bases between the two ends. CDR3 DNA: TGTGCCAGCAGCGTAGACGGGTTGGGCACAGATACGCAGTATTTT. It translates to CASSVDGLGTDTQYF. The whole variable domain, filled in from reference TRBV9 and TRBJ2-3, reads DSGVTQTPKHLITATGQRVTLRCSPRSGDLSVYWYQQSLDQGLQFLIQYYNGEERAKGNILERFSAQQFPDLHSELNLSSLELGDSALYFCASSVDGLGTDTQYFGPGTRLTVL.

This clone turned up a few times. Written as DNA, the CDR3 is TGTGCCAGCAGTTACTCGTTAGTAGCGGCCTCCTACAATGAGCAGTTCTTC. This sequence encodes CASSYSLVAASYNEQFF. The chain couples TRBV6-2 or TRBV6-3 to TRBJ2-1; D possibly corresponds to TRBD2 (6 bases). Germline V gene lookup returns CDR1 MNHEY and CDR2 SVGEGT. This CDR3 is built from 17 residues. With 0 bases removed from V and 0 bases from J, the gap between germline ends came to 12 bases.

The rearrangement uses TRBV6-6 and TRBJ1-5; D is perhaps TRBD1 (6 bases). Germline V gives CDR1 MNHNY, CDR2 SVGAGI (reference sequence). V lost 0 bases, J lost 1 base, and 10 bases lay in between. The CDR3 sequence is 16 residues long. CDR3 amino acids: CASSYSTGQSNQPQHF. CDR3 sequence (DNA): TGTGCCAGCAGTTACTCGACGGGACAAAGCAATCAGCCCCAGCATTTT.

The chain carries TRBV28 and TRBJ2-7; possible D gene TRBD2, 6 bases. There are 12 residues in the CDR3. Germline V gene lookup returns CDR1 MDHEN and CDR2 SYDVKM. V was clipped by 10 bases and J by 0 bases, with 10 bases between them. The CDR3 DNA follows: TGTGCCACTTCGGGACTCTCCTACGAGCAGTACTTC. This sequence encodes CATSGLSYEQYF.

The V gene is TRBV3-1 (or the pseudogene TRBV3-2), the J gene TRBJ1-1; D is unresolved. Germline V gene lookup returns CDR1 LGHDT and CDR2 YNNKEL (reference sequence). This CDR3 has 12 residues. Between the trimmed V and J ends, which lost 2 bases and 6 bases, there was a span of 7 bases. This chain's CDR3 is CASSQMRSEAFF. CDR3 nucleotides: TGTGCCAGCAGCCAAATGCGCTCTGAAGCTTTCTTT.

The chain recombines TRBV14 with TRBJ1-3; D may be TRBD1 (5 bases). CDR1 is SGHDN and CDR2 is FVKESK in the germline V gene. V shed 4 bases and J shed 0 bases, with 10 bases lying between them. This CDR3 has 15 residues. The chain's CDR3 is CASSLGTGSGNTIYF. The CDR3 region has the DNA TGTGCCAGCAGCCTAGGCACAGGCTCTGGAAACACCATATATTTT.

The rearrangement uses TRBV18 and TRBJ2-1; a possible D gene is TRBD2 (5 bases). Germline V lookup: CDR1 KGHSH, CDR2 LQKENI. The CDR3 is made up of 15 amino acids. With 1 base removed from V and 2 bases from J, the gap between germline ends came to 9 bases. This CDR3 reads CASSPRGDTYNEQFF. The CDR3 bases are TGTGCCAGCTCACCACGGGGAGATACCTACAATGAGCAGTTCTTC.

The chain employs TRBV18 and TRBJ1-2; D remains ambiguous. Trimming removed 2 bases from V and 4 bases from J, with 17 bases in between. There are 16 residues in the CDR3. Germline lookup yields CDR1 KGHSH and CDR2 LQKENI. CDR3 bases: TGTGCCAGCTCACCATTGTATGAAGGGAGTCCCTATGGCTACACCTTC. Translated: CASSPLYEGSPYGYTF. Together with reference TRBV18 and TRBJ1-2, the CDR3 gives the full variable domain: NAGVMQNPRHLVRRRGQEARLRCSPMKGHSHVYWYRQLPEEGLKFMVYLQKENIIDESGMPKERFSAEFPKEGPSILRIQQVVRGDSAAYFCASSPLYEGSPYGYTFGSGTRLTVV.

The J gene is TRBJ1-5, the V gene TRBV7-2; no definite D call. The V and J ends lost 1 base and 15 bases respectively, with 16 bases between them. The CDR3 totals 13 residues. Per the germline V gene, CDR1 is SGHTA and CDR2 is FQGNSA. The CDR3 DNA reads as TGTGCCAGCAGCTTAGACGTGAATCAGCCTAGGCATTTT. It specifies CASSLDVNQPRHF. The complete variable domain, with remaining parts taken from reference TRBV7-2 and TRBJ1-5, reads GAGVSQSPSNKVTEKGKDVELRCDPISGHTALYWYRQSLGQGLEFLIYFQGNSAPDKSGLPSDRFSAERTGGSVSTLTIQRTQQEDSAVYLCASSLDVNQPRHFGDGTRLSIL.

The CDR3 region is CASSLSAGGGLREQYF. In nucleotides, the CDR3 is TGTGCCAGCAGCTTATCGGCGGGGGGCGGCCTTAGAGAGCAGTACTTC. The V call is TRBV7-2, the J call TRBJ2-7; 8 bases are a match to TRBD2. In germline, CDR1 is SGHTA, CDR2 FQGNSA. This CDR3 is built from 16 residues. V was pared by 2 bases and J by 7 bases, with 13 bases of the junction left unmatched.

V is TRBV4-2 and J is TRBJ1-2; the D is unclear. CDR1 LGHNA and CDR2 YNFKEQ come from the germline V gene. V was clipped by 2 bases and J by 2 bases, with 12 bases between them. This CDR3 is built from 15 residues. The CDR3 here is CASSQQVLPNYGYTF. CDR3 in DNA: TGTGCCAGCAGCCAACAGGTACTCCCAAACTATGGCTACACCTTC.

The chain combines TRBV10-1 with TRBJ2-1; 12 bases fit TRBD1. The germline V gene has CDR1 WNHNN and CDR2 SYGVQD (reference sequence). V lost 2 bases, J lost 8 bases, and 4 bases stayed unmatched. There are 15 residues in the CDR3. CDR3 amino acids: CASSEVGQGAYEQFF. In DNA, the CDR3 is TGCGCCAGCAGTGAGGTGGGACAGGGGGCTTATGAGCAGTTCTTC.

V usage is TRBV28 and J usage is TRBJ2-7, with 9 bases matching TRBD1. This CDR3 region has 14 residues. Germline-derived CDR1 and CDR2 are MDHEN and SYDVKM. The J segment lost 6 bases and the V segment lost 3 bases, leaving 6 bases of the junction unmatched. The CDR3 nucleotides are TGTGCCAGCAGTTTGACAGGGGGTCTAGTCGAGCAGTACTTC. Encoded protein: CASSLTGGLVEQYF.

The CDR3 DNA reads as TGTGCCAGCAGTTTGACCGGCAGTAGCTTTGGAAACACCATATATTTT. Protein sequence: CASSLTGSSFGNTIYF. V and J are TRBV28 and TRBJ1-3; D is ambiguous. This CDR3 spans 16 amino acids. V lost 3 bases, J lost 3 bases, and 15 bases lay in between. Germline assignment: CDR1 MDHEN and CDR2 SYDVKM.

The gene calls are TRBV5-5 and TRBJ1-1; D may be TRBD1 (6 bases). The V end was cut by 1 base, the J end by 3 bases, with 22 bases between. From germline, CDR1 is SGHKS and CDR2 YYEKEE (reference sequence). The length of the CDR3 is 18 residues. Here the CDR3 DNA reads TGTGCCAGCAGCTTGTTTAATATGGACAGTCTCTCTGACACTGAAGCTTTCTTT. Translated, it gives CASSLFNMDSLSDTEAFF.

This clone was recorded once. The chain carries TRBV5-1 and TRBJ2-7, with D possibly TRBD2 on 6 matching bases. Germline V lookup: CDR1 SGHRS, CDR2 YFSETQ. Trimming removed 4 bases at V and 2 bases at J, with 16 bases between. The CDR3 is made up of 15 amino acids. CDR3 residues: CASSGWRGLTYEQYF. Written as DNA, the CDR3 is TGCGCCAGCAGCGGGTGGAGGGGCCTTACCTACGAGCAGTACTTC.

The CDR3 reads CATTISGSYEQYF. DNA of the CDR3: TGTGCCACCACAATAAGCGGGAGTTACGAGCAGTACTTC. The genes are TRBV28 and TRBJ2-7; 8 bases are a match to TRBD2. The CDR3 extends over 13 amino acids. CDR1 is MDHEN and CDR2 is SYDVKM in the germline V gene. Trimming cost V 10 bases and J 4 bases; bases outside gene matches: 9.